The 16 T cell receptor beta chains given below trace back to one sample, sequenced in a study of blood T cell repertoires in COVID-19. The method was immunoSEQ multiplex PCR; TCRdb's version includes in-frame clones alone and lacks a portion of them. The sample contains approximately 270,000 clones, approximately 83% of which appear only once. Sequencing input: peripheral blood. These receptors were taken from a woman in her seventies with acute or convalescent COVID-19.

This clone was recorded once. CDR3 region: CASTSSGASGNTIYF. The CDR3 DNA follows: TGTGCCAGCACTTCTTCGGGAGCCTCTGGAAACACCATATATTTT. V and J are TRBV7-9 and TRBJ1-3; no definite D call. Per germline, CDR1 SEHNR and CDR2 FQNEAQ (reference sequence). Trimming pared 7 bases from V and 0 bases from J, leaving 13 bases between. The CDR3 has 15 amino acids.

The chain is built from TRBV25-1 and TRBJ1-2; TRBD1 agrees at 9 bases. Germline V gene data show CDR1 as MGHDK and CDR2 as SYGVNS. The CDR3 has 11 amino acids. The CDR3 here is CAAQGAGGYTF. CDR3 DNA: TGTGCTGCACAGGGGGCGGGGGGCTACACCTTC.

The chain recombines TRBV7-8 with TRBJ2-3, with 13 bases matching TRBD2. J gave up 4 bases and V 3 bases, and 4 bases lay outside the gene matches. Germline CDR1 reads SGHVS; CDR2 reads FQNEAQ. The length of the CDR3 is 16 residues. The CDR3 DNA is TGTGCCAGCAGCTTTCGACTAGCGGGGGGATCAGATACGCAGTATTTT. This codes for CASSFRLAGGSDTQYF.

By share, this clone ranks as large. This sequence joins TRBV5-4 and TRBJ2-7; D ambiguous. The V end lost 7 bases, the J end lost 5 bases, and 10 bases lay between the germline ends. The CDR3 runs to 11 residues. Germline CDR1 is SGHNT and CDR2 is YYREEE (reference sequence). As DNA, the CDR3 is TGTGCCAGCTCCATCCTAGACGAGCAGTACTTC. It specifies CASSILDEQYF.

The CDR3: CAWSRRWGYGYTF. CDR3 DNA: TGTGCCTGGAGTAGGAGGTGGGGATATGGCTACACCTTC. The gene calls are TRBV30 and TRBJ1-2; no clear D. V gave up 2 bases and J gave up 5 bases, with 12 bases separating them. The CDR3 runs to 13 residues. Germline V gives CDR1 GTSNPN, CDR2 SVGIG (reference sequence).

The chain's CDR3 is CASSPGLASYNEQFF. The CDR3 DNA is TGCGCCAGCAGCCCTGGACTAGCAAGCTACAATGAGCAGTTCTTC. V and J are TRBV4-1 and TRBJ2-1; 8 nucleotides agree with TRBD2. The CDR3 runs to 15 residues. Germline CDR1 is MGHRA and CDR2 is YSYEKL. V was pared by 4 bases and J by 3 bases, with 5 bases of the junction left unmatched.

In this sample, this clone turned up a few times. The genes are TRBV19 and TRBJ1-6; TRBD1 aligns across 7 bases. V was clipped by 5 bases and J by 9 bases; unmatched bases: 4. The CDR3 is 13 amino acids. The germline CDR1 and CDR2 sequences are LNHDA and SQIVND (reference sequence). Written as DNA, the CDR3 is TGTGCCAGTAGTCTCTCAGGGGGTTCACCCCTCCACTTT. It yields the protein CASSLSGGSPLHF.

This chain links TRBV5-4 with TRBJ2-7; 9 bases are shared with TRBD2. Germline trimming cut 0 bases from V and 5 bases from J; bases unmatched to any gene: 9. The CDR3 has 16 residues. Germline V gene lookup returns CDR1 SGHNT and CDR2 YYREEE (reference sequence). CDR3 sequence (DNA): TGTGCCAGCAGCTTGGTGGGGCGGGGGGGCTTCCACGAGCAGTACTTC. It codes for CASSLVGRGGFHEQYF.

The chain uses TRBV7-9 and TRBJ1-2; no definite D call. V dropped 5 bases and J dropped 3 bases, with 7 bases sitting between them. The CDR3 spans 12 residues. CDR1 SEHNR and CDR2 FQNEAQ come from the germline V gene (reference sequence). As DNA, the CDR3 is TGTGCCAGCAGCACGGTAGACTATGGCTACACCTTC. Translated: CASSTVDYGYTF.

V and J are TRBV24-1 and TRBJ2-5; TRBD2 agrees at 10 bases. This CDR3 region has 15 residues. The germline gives CDR1 KGHDR, CDR2 SFDVKD. With V trimmed by 5 bases and J by 2 bases, 4 bases remained unmatched. The CDR3 region is CATSGRGLAQETQYF. The DNA of the CDR3 is TGTGCCACCAGTGGCCGGGGACTAGCGCAAGAGACCCAGTACTTC.

The chain uses TRBV27 and TRBJ1-3; D is ambiguous. V lost 5 bases and J lost 3, with 8 bases in between. Germline loops: CDR1 MNHEY, CDR2 SMNVEV (reference sequence). The CDR3 spans 13 residues. CDR3 in DNA: TGTGCCAGCAGTATCGGGTTTGGAAACACCATATATTTT. Its protein is CASSIGFGNTIYF.

The chain couples TRBV3-1 (or the pseudogene TRBV3-2) to TRBJ1-5, with D unclear. Germline V CDR1 and CDR2: LGHDT, YNNKEL (reference sequence). The CDR3 spans 15 residues. V was shortened by 3 bases and J by 3 bases, with 12 bases between the two germline ends. Here the CDR3 DNA reads TGTGCCAGCAGCCACACGGGGTCGAACAATCAGCCCCAGCATTTT. Translated, it gives CASSHTGSNNQPQHF.

The chain has TRBV3-1 (or the pseudogene TRBV3-2) and TRBJ1-2; 9 bases map to TRBD1. V lost 3 bases, J lost 8 bases, and 10 bases stayed unmatched. CDR1 is LGHDT, CDR2 YNNKEL, per germline (reference sequence). The CDR3 runs 15 residues. CDR3 DNA: TGTGCCAGCAGCCAGCGGACAGGGGCTTCGGGAGGCTACACCTTC. Protein: CASSQRTGASGGYTF.

The rearrangement links TRBV5-1 to TRBJ1-2, with D hard to call. V lost 1 base and J 4 bases, leaving 11 bases between the germline ends. Looked up from germline, CDR1 is SGHRS and CDR2 is YFSETQ. This CDR3 contains 14 residues. The CDR3 here is CASSLNGSPYGYTF. In nucleotides, the CDR3 is TGCGCCAGCAGCTTGAACGGGAGCCCCTATGGCTACACCTTC.

The gene calls are TRBV5-1 and TRBJ1-1, with no clear D. V lost 0 bases to trimming and J lost 3 bases, with 6 bases between them. The CDR3 has 13 amino acids. From germline, CDR1 is SGHRS and CDR2 YFSETQ. The CDR3 sequence: CASSLDPDTEAFF. In nucleotides, the CDR3 is TGCGCCAGCAGCTTGGATCCTGACACTGAAGCTTTCTTT.

The chain recombines TRBV19 with TRBJ1-3, with D possibly being TRBD1 (6 bases). The V gene's germline CDR1 is LNHDA and CDR2 SQIVND (reference sequence). V dropped 7 bases and J dropped 3 bases, with 16 bases sitting between them. This CDR3 spans 15 amino acids. The CDR3 nucleotides read TGTGCCAGTATATCGACAGGTCCCATTGGAAACACCATATATTTT. Its protein is CASISTGPIGNTIYF.